The 9 T cell receptor beta chains below come from one sample, sequenced in a study of T-cell memory formation after mild COVID-19. TCRdb itself ran the 5' RACE reads through MiXCR, one entry per CDR3 protein. Here the sample spans a few hundred thousand distinct CDR3 sequences, about a sixth being singletons. What was sequenced was PBMCs or a T cell subset sorted from them (not recorded which). Receptors originate from a man in his late teens or twenties who had mild COVID-19 (a few samples of this study predate the infection). Cell type and time point are not known.

This clonotype has only a few counts. V and J are TRBV7-9 and TRBJ1-2, with D unclear. In germline, CDR1 is SEHNR, CDR2 FQNEAQ (reference sequence). V was trimmed by 2 bases and J by 6 bases, leaving 7 bases between them. This CDR3 contains 12 residues. The CDR3 here is CASSLSGNGYTF. Here the CDR3 DNA reads TGTGCCAGCAGCTTATCCGGGAATGGCTACACCTTC.

This clonotype turned up a few times. This chain links TRBV7-9 with TRBJ2-5; D not certain. Trimming took off 4 bases at V and 4 bases at J, with 13 bases between the two ends. This CDR3 comprises 14 residues. Germline-derived CDR1 and CDR2 are SEHNR and FQNEAQ (reference sequence). This CDR3 reads CASSWETAPETQYF. The CDR3 DNA reads as TGTGCCAGCAGCTGGGAAACGGCTCCAGAGACCCAGTACTTC. The full variable domain, its missing parts supplied by reference TRBV7-9 and TRBJ2-5, is DTGVSQNPRHKITKRGQNVTFRCDPISEHNRLYWYRQTLGQGPEFLTYFQNEAQLEKSRLLSDRFSAERPKGSFSTLEIQRTEQGDSAMYLCASSWETAPETQYFGPGTRLLVL.

The chain is built from TRBV7-9 and TRBJ2-1; the D gene is possibly TRBD1 (6 bases). The CDR3 runs to 15 residues. Between the trimmed V and J ends, which lost 2 bases and 4 bases, there was a span of 12 bases. Germline-derived CDR1 and CDR2 are SEHNR and FQNEAQ (reference sequence). This CDR3 is CASSLTGRKYNEQFF. The CDR3 bases are TGTGCCAGCAGCTTAACAGGGCGAAAGTACAATGAGCAGTTCTTC. Full variable domain (missing parts from reference TRBV7-9 and TRBJ2-1): DTGVSQNPRHKITKRGQNVTFRCDPISEHNRLYWYRQTLGQGPEFLTYFQNEAQLEKSRLLSDRFSAERPKGSFSTLEIQRTEQGDSAMYLCASSLTGRKYNEQFFGPGTRLTVL.

This clonotype came up once. The CDR3 DNA reads as TGTGCCAGCAGTATCACGGACGGCTACGAGCAGTACTTC. This encodes CASSITDGYEQYF. The chain is built from TRBV6-5 and TRBJ2-7; no clear D gene. CDR1 and CDR2 from the germline V gene are MNHEY and SVGAGI. The V end lost 5 bases, the J end lost 3 bases, and 11 bases lay between the germline ends. CDR3 size: 13 residues.

This clonotype occurred a few times. V usage is TRBV5-1 and J usage is TRBJ1-6; the D is unclear. The germline V gene encodes CDR1 SGHRS and CDR2 YFSETQ. V was cut by 5 bases and J by 6 bases, with 9 bases left in between. This CDR3 has 13 amino acids. In DNA form, the CDR3 reads TGCGCCAGCAGGCTGGGAAGTAATTCACCCCTCCACTTT. Residues: CASRLGSNSPLHF.

The rearrangement joins TRBV7-9 to TRBJ2-5; either TRBD1 or TRBD2 may fit D (5 bases each). V shed 7 bases and J shed 5 bases, with 20 bases lying between them. This CDR3 region has 15 residues. Germline lookup yields CDR1 SEHNR and CDR2 FQNEAQ (reference sequence). For the CDR3, the DNA is TGTGCCAGCACCCCGGGGCGGGCTCCGTCGGAGACCCAGTACTTC. Amino acids: CASTPGRAPSETQYF.

This clonotype was seen more than once but under ten times. V and J are TRBV6-4 and TRBJ2-3; D call uncertain. V was clipped by 0 bases and J by 2 bases, with 9 bases between them. The CDR3 is made up of 15 amino acids. The germline CDR1 and CDR2 sequences are MRHNA and SNTAGT. The CDR3 loop reads CASSDSGYPTDTQYF. CDR3 nucleotide sequence: TGTGCCAGCAGTGACTCGGGCTACCCCACAGATACGCAGTATTTT.

This clonotype was seen more than once but under ten times. This chain's CDR3 is CASSLGHTEAFF. The CDR3 coding sequence is TGCGCCAGCAGCTTGGGCCATACTGAAGCTTTCTTT. The V gene is TRBV5-1, the J gene TRBJ1-1; D gene unclear. The CDR3 runs to 12 residues. Germline V gene sequence: CDR1 SGHRS, CDR2 YFSETQ. Deletions cut 0 bases from V and 5 bases from J, with 5 bases between.

The chain carries TRBV6-6 and TRBJ1-5; D is possibly TRBD1 (6 bases). This CDR3 is built from 13 residues. Germline CDR1 and CDR2: MNHNY and SVGAGI (reference sequence). Trimming stripped 6 bases from V and 9 bases from J, with 15 bases between. This CDR3 is CASSSAGAWPQHF. The CDR3 region has the DNA TGTGCCAGCAGCTCGGCAGGGGCCTGGCCCCAGCATTTT.